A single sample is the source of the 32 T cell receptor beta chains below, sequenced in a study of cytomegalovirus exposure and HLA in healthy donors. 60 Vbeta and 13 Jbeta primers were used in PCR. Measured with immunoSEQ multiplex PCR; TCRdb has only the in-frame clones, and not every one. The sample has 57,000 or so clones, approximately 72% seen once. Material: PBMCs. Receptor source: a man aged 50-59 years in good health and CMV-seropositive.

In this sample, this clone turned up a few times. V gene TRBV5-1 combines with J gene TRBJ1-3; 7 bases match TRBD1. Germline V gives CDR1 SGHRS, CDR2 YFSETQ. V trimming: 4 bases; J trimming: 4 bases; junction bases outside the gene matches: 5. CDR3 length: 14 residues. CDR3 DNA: TGCGCCAGCAGCCCCGGGACAGCAGGAAACACCATATATTTT. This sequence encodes CASSPGTAGNTIYF.

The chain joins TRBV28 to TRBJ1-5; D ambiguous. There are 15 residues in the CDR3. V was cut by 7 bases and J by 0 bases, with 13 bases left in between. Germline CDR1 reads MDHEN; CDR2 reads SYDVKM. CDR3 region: CASTLDRRSNQPQHF. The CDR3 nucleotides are TGTGCCAGCACCCTAGATCGGCGTAGCAATCAGCCCCAGCATTTT.

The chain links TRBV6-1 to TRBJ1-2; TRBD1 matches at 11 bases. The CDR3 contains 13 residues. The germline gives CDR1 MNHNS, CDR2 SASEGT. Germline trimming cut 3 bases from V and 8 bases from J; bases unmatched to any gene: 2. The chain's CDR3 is CASSDRDRGGYTF. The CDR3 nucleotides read TGTGCCAGCAGTGATAGGGACAGGGGGGGCTACACCTTC.

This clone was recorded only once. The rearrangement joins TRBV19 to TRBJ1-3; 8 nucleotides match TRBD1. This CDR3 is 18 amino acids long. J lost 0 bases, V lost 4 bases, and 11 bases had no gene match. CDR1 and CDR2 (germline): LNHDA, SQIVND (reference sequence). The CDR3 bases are TGTGCCAGTAGTAGACAGGGGTCAACGACGGCCTCTGGAAACACCATATATTTT. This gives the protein CASSRQGSTTASGNTIYF.

CDR3 bases: TGCGCCAGCAGCCAAGAAGGTAGCGGGATCCGAGAGCAGTTCTTC. It encodes CASSQEGSGIREQFF. The V gene is TRBV4-1, the J gene TRBJ2-1; 8 positions agree with TRBD2. Germline assignment: CDR1 MGHRA and CDR2 YSYEKL. The CDR3 runs 15 residues. Trimming took 0 bases from V and 10 from J; bases not matched to a gene: 8.

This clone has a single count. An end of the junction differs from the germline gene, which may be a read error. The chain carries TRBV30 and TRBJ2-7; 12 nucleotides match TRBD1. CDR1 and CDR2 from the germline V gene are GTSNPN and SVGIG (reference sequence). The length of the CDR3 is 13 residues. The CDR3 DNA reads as TGTGCCTGGAGTTCCGGGACAGGGGGCCGTCAGTGCTTC. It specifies CAWSSGTGGRQCF.

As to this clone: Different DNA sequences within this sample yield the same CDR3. In DNA form, the CDR3 reads TGTGCCAGCACCTCGCAGGGGACCAGCTCATACGAGCAGTACTTC. Protein product: CASTSQGTSSYEQYF. This chain connects TRBV9 to TRBJ2-7; tentatively, D is TRBD1 (6 bases). CDR3 size: 15 residues. V lost 6 bases to trimming and J lost 4 bases, with 20 bases between them. Germline lookup yields CDR1 SGDLS and CDR2 YYNGEE.

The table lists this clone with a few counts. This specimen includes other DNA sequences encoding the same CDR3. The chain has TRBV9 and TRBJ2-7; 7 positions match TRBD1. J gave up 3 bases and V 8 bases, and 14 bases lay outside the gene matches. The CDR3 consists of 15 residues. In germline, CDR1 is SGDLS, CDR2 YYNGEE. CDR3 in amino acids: CARSSQGPSYYEQYF. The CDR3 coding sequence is TGTGCCAGAAGCTCACAGGGGCCCAGCTACTACGAGCAGTACTTC. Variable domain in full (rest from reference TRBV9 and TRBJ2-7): DSGVTQTPKHLITATGQRVTLRCSPRSGDLSVYWYQQSLDQGLQFLIQYYNGEERAKGNILERFSAQQFPDLHSELNLSSLELGDSALYFCARSSQGPSYYEQYFGPGTRLTVT.

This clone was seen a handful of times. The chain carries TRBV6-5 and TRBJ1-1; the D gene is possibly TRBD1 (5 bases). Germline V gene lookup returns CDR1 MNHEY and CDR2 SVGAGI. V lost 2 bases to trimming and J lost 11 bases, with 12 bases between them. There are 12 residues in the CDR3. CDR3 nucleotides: TGTGCCAGCAGTTACCGCTCAGGGAGGGCTTTCTTT. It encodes CASSYRSGRAFF.

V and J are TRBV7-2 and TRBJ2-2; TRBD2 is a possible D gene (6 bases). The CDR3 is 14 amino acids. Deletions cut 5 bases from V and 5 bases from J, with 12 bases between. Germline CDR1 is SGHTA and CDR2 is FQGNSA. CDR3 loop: CASSRGRGTGELFF. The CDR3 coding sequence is TGTGCCAGCAGCCGCGGTCGGGGGACCGGGGAGCTGTTTTTT.

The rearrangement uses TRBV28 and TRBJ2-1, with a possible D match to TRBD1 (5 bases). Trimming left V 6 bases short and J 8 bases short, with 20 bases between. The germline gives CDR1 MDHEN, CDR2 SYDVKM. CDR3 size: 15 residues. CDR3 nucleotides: TGTGCCAGCAGAACCCGCAGGGCCTCAGTGTATGAGCAGTTCTTC. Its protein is CASRTRRASVYEQFF. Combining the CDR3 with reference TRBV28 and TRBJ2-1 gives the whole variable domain DVKVTQSSRYLVKRTGEKVFLECVQDMDHENMFWYRQDPGLGLRLIYFSYDVKMKEKGDIPEGYSVSREKKERFSLILESASTNQTSMYLCASRTRRASVYEQFFGPGTRLTVL.

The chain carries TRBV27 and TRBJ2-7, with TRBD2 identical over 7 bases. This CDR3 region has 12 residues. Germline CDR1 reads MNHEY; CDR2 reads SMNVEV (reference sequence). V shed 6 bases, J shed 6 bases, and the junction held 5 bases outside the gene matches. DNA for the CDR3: TGTGCCAGCAGGGACCCGGGGGGCGAGCAGTACTTC. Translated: CASRDPGGEQYF.

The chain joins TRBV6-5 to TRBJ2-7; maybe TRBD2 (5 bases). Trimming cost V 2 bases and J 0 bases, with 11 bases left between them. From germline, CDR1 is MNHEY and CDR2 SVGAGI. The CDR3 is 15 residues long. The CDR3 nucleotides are TGTGCCAGCAGTTACAGCCGGGGTCCCTCCTACGAGCAGTACTTC. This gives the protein CASSYSRGPSYEQYF.

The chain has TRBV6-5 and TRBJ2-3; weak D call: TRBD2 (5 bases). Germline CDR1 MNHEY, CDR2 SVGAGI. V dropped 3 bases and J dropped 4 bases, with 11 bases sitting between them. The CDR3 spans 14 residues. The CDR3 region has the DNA TGTGCCAGCAGTTATCGGGGAGTCCCAGATACGCAGTATTTT. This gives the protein CASSYRGVPDTQYF.

CDR3 residues: CASSPTTSGSDEQFF. DNA for the CDR3: TGTGCCAGCAGCCCGACGACTAGCGGGAGCGATGAGCAGTTCTTC. The J gene is TRBJ2-1, the V gene TRBV4-2; 12 nucleotides agree with TRBD2. The CDR3 runs 15 residues. With 4 bases clipped from V and 8 bases from J, the junction kept 6 bases outside the gene matches. Germline CDR1 LGHNA, CDR2 YNFKEQ.

In DNA, the CDR3 is TGTGCCAGCAGCCCCTCCGGGACAGTTGGAAACACCATATATTTT. The encoded protein is CASSPSGTVGNTIYF. The V and J genes are TRBV4-2 and TRBJ1-3, with 7 bases fitting TRBD1. The trim removed 4 bases at V and 3 bases at J, leaving 6 bases unmatched. Germline CDR1 is LGHNA and CDR2 is YNFKEQ. The CDR3 sequence is 15 residues long.

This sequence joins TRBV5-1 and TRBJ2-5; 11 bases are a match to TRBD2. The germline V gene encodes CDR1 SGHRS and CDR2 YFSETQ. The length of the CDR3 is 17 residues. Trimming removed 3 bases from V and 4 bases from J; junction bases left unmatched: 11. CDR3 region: CASSSAISGGAGETQYF. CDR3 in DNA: TGCGCCAGCAGCTCCGCTATTAGCGGGGGGGCCGGAGAGACCCAGTACTTC.

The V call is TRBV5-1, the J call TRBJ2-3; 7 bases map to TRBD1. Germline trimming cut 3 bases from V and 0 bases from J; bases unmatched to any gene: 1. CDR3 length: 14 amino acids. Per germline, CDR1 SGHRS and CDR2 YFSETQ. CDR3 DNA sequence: TGCGCCAGCAGCTCGACAGGGAGCACAGATACGCAGTATTTT. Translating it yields CASSSTGSTDTQYF.

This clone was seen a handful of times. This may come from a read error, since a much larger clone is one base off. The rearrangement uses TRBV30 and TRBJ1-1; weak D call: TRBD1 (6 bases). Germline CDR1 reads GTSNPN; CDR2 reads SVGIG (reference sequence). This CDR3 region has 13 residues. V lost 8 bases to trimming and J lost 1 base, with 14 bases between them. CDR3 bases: TGTGCCGGGGGCCGTACAGAGAACACTGAAGCTTTCTTT. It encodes CAGGRTENTEAFF.

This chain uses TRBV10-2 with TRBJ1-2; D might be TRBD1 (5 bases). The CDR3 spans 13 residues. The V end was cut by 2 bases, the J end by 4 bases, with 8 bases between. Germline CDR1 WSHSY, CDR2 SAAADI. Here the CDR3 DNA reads TGCGCCAGCAGTGAGGGGGCGGCCTATGGCTACACCTTC. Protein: CASSEGAAYGYTF.

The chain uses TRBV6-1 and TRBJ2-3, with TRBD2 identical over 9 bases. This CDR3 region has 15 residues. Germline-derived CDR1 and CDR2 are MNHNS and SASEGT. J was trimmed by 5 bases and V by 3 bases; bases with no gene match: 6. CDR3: CASSDPTSGKDTQYF. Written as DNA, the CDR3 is TGTGCCAGCAGTGACCCGACTAGCGGTAAAGATACGCAGTATTTT.

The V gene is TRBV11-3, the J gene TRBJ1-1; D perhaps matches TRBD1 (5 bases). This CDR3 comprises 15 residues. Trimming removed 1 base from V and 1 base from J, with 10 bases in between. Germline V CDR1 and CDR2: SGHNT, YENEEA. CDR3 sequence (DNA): TGTGCCAGCAGCTTAGCCGCAGGGTCGAACACTGAAGCTTTCTTT. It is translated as CASSLAAGSNTEAFF.

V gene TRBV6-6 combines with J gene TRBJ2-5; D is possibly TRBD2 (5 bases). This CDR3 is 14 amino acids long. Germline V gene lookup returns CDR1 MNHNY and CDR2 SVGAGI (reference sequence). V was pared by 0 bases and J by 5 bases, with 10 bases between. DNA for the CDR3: TGTGCCAGCAGTTACTCGACGGGGAGCGAGACCCAGTACTTC. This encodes CASSYSTGSETQYF.

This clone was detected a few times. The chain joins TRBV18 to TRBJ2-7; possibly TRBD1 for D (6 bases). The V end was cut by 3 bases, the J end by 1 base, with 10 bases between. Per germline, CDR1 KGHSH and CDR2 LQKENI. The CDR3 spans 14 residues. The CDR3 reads CASSPGQSSYEQYF. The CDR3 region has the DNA TGTGCCAGCTCACCCGGACAGTCTTCCTACGAGCAGTACTTC.

Here the CDR3 reads CASSAGAKPQETQYF. CDR3 nucleotides: TGTGCCAGCAGTGCAGGGGCCAAACCCCAAGAGACCCAGTACTTC. The V and J genes are TRBV2 and TRBJ2-5; D may be TRBD1 (6 bases). Trimming stripped 4 bases from V and 1 base from J, with 13 bases between. Per the germline V gene, CDR1 is SNHLY and CDR2 is FYNNEI. The length of the CDR3 is 15 residues.

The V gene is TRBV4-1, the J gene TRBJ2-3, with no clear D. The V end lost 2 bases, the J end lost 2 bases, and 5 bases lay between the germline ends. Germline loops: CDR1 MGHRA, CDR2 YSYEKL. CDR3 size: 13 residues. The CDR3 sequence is CASSQQSTDTQYF. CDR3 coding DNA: TGCGCCAGCAGCCAACAGTCCACAGATACGCAGTATTTT.

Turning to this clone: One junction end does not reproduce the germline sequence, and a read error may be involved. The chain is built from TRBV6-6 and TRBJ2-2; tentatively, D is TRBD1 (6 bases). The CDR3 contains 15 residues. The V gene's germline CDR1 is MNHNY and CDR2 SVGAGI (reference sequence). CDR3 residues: CASSTGTTNTGELFF. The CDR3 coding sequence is TGTGCCAGCAGCACCGGGACAACGAACACAGGGGAGCTGTTTTTT.

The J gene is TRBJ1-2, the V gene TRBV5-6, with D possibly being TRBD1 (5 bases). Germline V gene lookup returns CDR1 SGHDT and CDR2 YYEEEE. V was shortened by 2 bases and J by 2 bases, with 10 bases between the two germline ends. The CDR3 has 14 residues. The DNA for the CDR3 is TGTGCCAGCAGCTTCCAGGGAGGAAACTATGGCTACACCTTC. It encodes CASSFQGGNYGYTF.

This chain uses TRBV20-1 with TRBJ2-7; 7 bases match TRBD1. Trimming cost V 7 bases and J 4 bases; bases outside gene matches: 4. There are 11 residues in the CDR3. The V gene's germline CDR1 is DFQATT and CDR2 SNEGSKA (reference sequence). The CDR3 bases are TGCAGTGGGACAGGTCAATACGAGCAGTACTTC. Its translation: CSGTGQYEQYF.

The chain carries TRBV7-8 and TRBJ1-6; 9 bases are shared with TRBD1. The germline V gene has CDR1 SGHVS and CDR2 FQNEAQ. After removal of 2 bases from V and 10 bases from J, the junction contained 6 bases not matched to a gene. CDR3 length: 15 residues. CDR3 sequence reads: CASSLTGTGYSPLHF. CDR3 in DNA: TGTGCCAGCAGCTTAACCGGGACAGGGTACTCACCCCTCCACTTT.

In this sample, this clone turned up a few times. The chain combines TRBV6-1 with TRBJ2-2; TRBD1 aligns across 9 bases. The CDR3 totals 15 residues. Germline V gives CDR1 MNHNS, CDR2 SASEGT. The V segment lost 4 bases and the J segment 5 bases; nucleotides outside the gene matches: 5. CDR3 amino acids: CASSGDRGGTGELFF. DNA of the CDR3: TGTGCCAGCAGTGGCGACAGGGGGGGGACCGGGGAGCTGTTTTTT.

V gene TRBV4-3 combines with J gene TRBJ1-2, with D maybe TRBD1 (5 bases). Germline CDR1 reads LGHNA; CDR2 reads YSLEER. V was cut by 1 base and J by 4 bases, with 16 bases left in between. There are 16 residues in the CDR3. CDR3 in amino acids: CASSQARGTGLYGYTF. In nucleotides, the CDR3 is TGCGCCAGCAGCCAAGCGCGGGGGACCGGGCTCTATGGCTACACCTTC.